Listed below are T cell receptor beta chains from one sample, sequenced in a study of beta chain features in type 1 diabetes. Using immunoSEQ multiplex PCR, the repertoire was profiled, and TCRdb retains in-frame clones only, with some absent. This sample has about 700,000 clones, with about an eighth found just once. Specimen: naive CD4+ T cells from blood. The origin of the receptors is a man aged 18-30 years with type 1 diabetes. CDR3s include the opening cysteine and the closing phenylalanine or tryptophan. A D gene is named only where the DNA matches it firmly. Part of the rows lack a size; the others show once, few, many or a class for expanded clones.

d_call j_call clone_size v_call cdr3_nt cdr3_aa
TRBD1 TRBJ2-7 few TRBV5-1 TGCGCCAGCAGCTTCGAAGGACAGGGGGAGCAGTACTTC CASSFEGQGEQYF
- TRBJ2-3 few TRBV7-2 TGTGCCAGCAGCTTAGGGGCGGGGGATACGCAGTATTTT CASSLGAGDTQYF
TRBD1 TRBJ1-2 - TRBV25-1 TGTGCCAGCAGTGATAACCCGGGACAGGAGTATGGCTACACCTTC CASSDNPGQEYGYTF
- TRBJ2-5 - TRBV13 TGTGCCAGCAGCCGCGTGGCCCAAGAGACCCAGTACTTC CASSRVAQETQYF
TRBD2 TRBJ2-4 - TRBV5-4 TGTGCCAGCAGCCAAGATCGAGCGGGGGAGAGGAACATTCAGTACTTC CASSQDRAGERNIQYF
- TRBJ1-5 - TRBV7-8 TGTGCCAGCAGCTTAAAACACAATCAGCCCCAGCATTTT CASSLKHNQPQHF
- TRBJ2-5 - TRBV20-1 TGCAGTGCTTACAGTGGGGAGACCCAGTACTTC CSAYSGETQYF
TRBD1 TRBJ1-2 few TRBV25-1 TGTGCCAGCAGTCCACCGGGACAGGAGGCTCCTAACTATGGCTACACCTTC CASSPPGQEAPNYGYTF
TRBD2 TRBJ2-5 - TRBV29-1 TGCAGCGTTGACCGGGGGGGCCGGGAGACCCAGTACTTC CSVDRGGRETQYF
- TRBJ2-5 - TRBV7-2 TGTGCCAGCAGCTTATTTCTCCAAGAGACCCAGTACTTC CASSLFLQETQYF
- TRBJ1-1 few TRBV10-3 TGTGCCATCAGTGAGTCGACTCTTGGACTCACTGAAGCTTTCTTT CAISESTLGLTEAFF
- TRBJ1-6 - TRBV5-1 TGCGCCAGCAGCTTGGATCGGGGGTCGGGTTCACCCCTCCACTTT CASSLDRGSGSPLHF
TRBD1 TRBJ1-4 - TRBV7-2 TGTGCCAGCAGCCCGGACAGGGGGAACGAAAAACTGTTTTTT CASSPDRGNEKLFF
- TRBJ2-3 - TRBV7-2 TGTGCCAGCAGCTTAGAGGGCCAAGATACGCAGTATTTT CASSLEGQDTQYF
TRBD1 TRBJ1-1 - TRBV7-9 TGTGCCAGCAGCCCGGGGACAGGGAGGGGGCTTATGAACACTGAAGCTTTCTTT CASSPGTGRGLMNTEAFF
- TRBJ2-2 - TRBV2 TGTGCCAGCAGTGAGATAGAGCGGAGCACCGGGGAGCTGTTTTTT CASSEIERSTGELFF
- TRBJ1-4 few TRBV4-1 TGCGCCAGCAGCCAAGATCCGACGGCATCAACTAATGAAAAACTGTTTTTT CASSQDPTASTNEKLFF
- TRBJ2-5 - TRBV14 TGTGCCAGCAGCCAGCAGACAGTTTGGAGTGGGGAGACCCAGTACTTC CASSQQTVWSGETQYF
TRBD1 TRBJ2-7 - TRBV6-1 TGTGCCAGCAGTCCCTCCGGGACAGGGGCGTACGAGCAGTACTTC CASSPSGTGAYEQYF
- TRBJ1-1 - TRBV15 TGTGCCACCAGCACGGGATCGAACACTGAAGCTTTCTTT CATSTGSNTEAFF
- TRBJ2-3 few TRBV2 TGTGCCAGCAGTGAAGGTACAGATACGCAGTATTTT CASSEGTDTQYF
TRBD2 TRBJ2-5 few TRBV7-2 TGTGCCAGCAGCTTAGGTTCAGCGGGGGGCCAAGAGACCCAGTACTTC CASSLGSAGGQETQYF
- TRBJ2-1 - TRBV19 TGTGCCAGTAGTCCTAGGGCGGCCAGCTCCTACAATGAGCAGTTCTTC CASSPRAASSYNEQFF
TRBD2 TRBJ2-1 once TRBV11-3 TGTGCCAGCAGCTTAGATCTTAACGGGGGGGCCGGTGAGCAGTTCTTC CASSLDLNGGAGEQFF
TRBD2 TRBJ2-7 - TRBV5-1 TGCGCCAGCAGCATCCCCTCTAGCGGGGGGTCGCGCTACGAGCAGTACTTC CASSIPSSGGSRYEQYF
TRBD1 TRBJ2-1 - TRBV6-1 TGTGCCAGCAGTAGGGACAGCACTTTTTACAATGAGCAGTTCTTC CASSRDSTFYNEQFF
- TRBJ1-5 few TRBV7-2 TGTGCCAGCAGAGGGGGTTCTCAGCCCCAGCATTTT CASRGGSQPQHF
- TRBJ1-5 few TRBV29-1 TGCAGCGTTGAAGATGGCACAGGGCAGCCCCAGCATTTT CSVEDGTGQPQHF
- TRBJ1-2 few TRBV12-5 TGTGCTAGTGGGTACCCGGAGAGGGACTATGGCTACACCTTC CASGYPERDYGYTF
- TRBJ1-4 - TRBV25-1 TGTGCCAGCAGTGAATATACGGGAAAACTGTTTTTT CASSEYTGKLFF
- TRBJ2-7 - TRBV5-1 TGCGCCAGCAGCTTGGGCCTATTCCAGGGAATAGGCTACGAGCAGTACTTC CASSLGLFQGIGYEQYF
- TRBJ1-2 - TRBV18 TGTGCCAGCTCACCACAAGCACAAAACTATGGCTACACCTTC CASSPQAQNYGYTF
- TRBJ1-1 - TRBV10-3 TGTGCCCATCAGGGCTTGGATGGGACGGTGAACGCTGAAGCTTTCTTT CAHQGLDGTVNAEAFF
- TRBJ2-3 - TRBV6-5 TGTGCCAGCAGTTACGGCTTGCTAGGGGATACGCAGTATTTT CASSYGLLGDTQYF
- TRBJ2-7 few TRBV6-6 TGTGCCAGCAGTTACTCGACCTTAGGGTCCTACGAGCAGTACTTC CASSYSTLGSYEQYF
- TRBJ1-1 - TRBV4-1 TGCGCCAGCAGCCAAGAAGGAGGGGTAGGCACTGAAGCTTTCTTT CASSQEGGVGTEAFF
- TRBJ2-7 - TRBV18 TGTGCCAGCTCACCCCAGGGGAAACCCTACGAGCAGTACTTC CASSPQGKPYEQYF
- TRBJ1-4 few TRBV5-4 TGTGCCAGCAGCTTGGATCCGGGGGATGAAAAACTGTTTTTT CASSLDPGDEKLFF
- TRBJ2-2 - TRBV5-4 TGTGCCAGCAGCGGGCAGGACACCGGGGAGCTGTTTTTT CASSGQDTGELFF
- TRBJ1-2 few TRBV30 TGTGCCTGGAGTGCCATCGGGTCAGATGGCTACACCTTC CAWSAIGSDGYTF
- TRBJ2-3 few TRBV11-2 TGTGCCAGCAGCTCGAAACCAGATACGCAGTATTTT CASSSKPDTQYF
- TRBJ1-1 - TRBV7-9 TGTGCCAGCAGCTCCTTCGGGCCCACTGAAGCTTTCTTT CASSSFGPTEAFF
- TRBJ2-1 few TRBV25-1 TGTGCCAGCGGGGAGGCGGAGCTCAATGAGCAGTTCTTC CASGEAELNEQFF
TRBD1 TRBJ1-5 - TRBV18 TGTGCCAGCTCACCGACCTCAGGGGGCGGCAATCAGCCCCAGCATTTT CASSPTSGGGNQPQHF
- TRBJ1-2 few TRBV7-2 TGTGCCAGCAGCTTAGCGGGGAATGGAGGCTACACCTTC CASSLAGNGGYTF
- TRBJ2-6 few TRBV18 TGTGCCAGCTCACCCTCCTCGGGGGACCACTCTGGGGCCAACGTCCTGACTTTC CASSPSSGDHSGANVLTF
TRBD1 TRBJ1-5 few TRBV27 TGTGCCAGCAGAGACAGGGTAAATCAGCCCCAGCATTTT CASRDRVNQPQHF
- TRBJ1-5 few TRBV6-1 TGTGCCAGCCTGGGACGGATCAATCAGCCCCAGCATTTT CASLGRINQPQHF
TRBD1 TRBJ1-1 few TRBV5-4 TGTGCCAGCAGCCAACAGGGGACTGAAGCTTTCTTT CASSQQGTEAFF
TRBD1 TRBJ2-7 - TRBV28 TGTGCCAGCAGGACCCGGACAGGGGGCGGGTTTATCGAGCAGTACTTC CASRTRTGGGFIEQYF
- TRBJ2-5 - TRBV2 TGTGCCAGCAGCGGGGTAGAAGAGACCCAGTACTTC CASSGVEETQYF
- TRBJ2-5 - TRBV28 TGTGCCAGCAGCGCGAGGGGTCGGGGGGCGCTCGGTAGAGAGACCCAGTACTTC CASSARGRGALGRETQYF
TRBD1 TRBJ1-2 few TRBV28 TGTGCCAGCAGTTTGGGGACAGGTGGCTACACCTTC CASSLGTGGYTF
- TRBJ1-2 few TRBV7-9 TGTGCCAGCAGCCCAGGGACGGGCTACACCTTC CASSPGTGYTF
- TRBJ1-1 few TRBV18 TGTGCCAGCTCAAGACCAGGCGGAGGGAACACTGAAGCTTTCTTT CASSRPGGGNTEAFF
TRBD2 TRBJ2-3 - TRBV30 TGTGCCTGGAGGCCCGGGGGGGTTCCTAGCACAGATACGCAGTATTTT CAWRPGGVPSTDTQYF
TRBD1 TRBJ1-2 few TRBV29-1 TGCAGCATCCCAGGTTGGACACAGGGGAATGGCTACACCTTC CSIPGWTQGNGYTF